Below are 17 T cell receptor beta chains sequenced from a single sample in a study of T cells of healthy individuals. TCRdb passed the 5' RACE reads through MiXCR, listing each CDR3 protein once. Among about 82,000 distinct CDR3 sequences, about 5% were seen once, and the ten largest hold 7% to 9%. Source of these receptors: a female donor in good health.

This clonotype was counted ten times or more. The genes are TRBV5-1 and TRBJ1-2, with a tentative D call TRBD1 (6 bases). Between the trimmed V and J ends, which lost 5 bases and 1 base, there was a span of 9 bases. CDR1 is SGHRS, CDR2 YFSETQ, per germline. The CDR3 is made up of 13 amino acids. DNA of the CDR3: TGCGCCAGCAGACAACAGGGTAACTATGGCTACACCTTC. Translation: CASRQQGNYGYTF.

This clonotype was recorded a few times. A read error may account for a junction end that differs from germline. This chain links TRBV4-1 with TRBJ2-7, with unresolved D. Germline V CDR1 and CDR2: MGHRA, YSYEKL. This CDR3 is built from 14 residues. The CDR3 sequence: CASSPTMFLYEQHF. The CDR3 coding sequence is TGCGCCAGCAGCCCAACCATGTTCCTCTACGAGCAGCACTTC.

This chain uses TRBV24-1 with TRBJ2-3; 9 positions match TRBD1. The CDR3 length is 15 residues. The V and J ends lost 9 bases and 3 bases, in that order; junction bases with no gene match: 9. Germline loops: CDR1 KGHDR, CDR2 SFDVKD. The CDR3 sequence is CATGPGQGPTDTQYF. CDR3 sequence (DNA): TGTGCCACCGGCCCGGGACAGGGCCCGACAGATACGCAGTATTTT.

This clonotype was observed many times. This sequence joins TRBV7-2 and TRBJ2-6; 10 positions agree with TRBD1. The CDR3 is made up of 19 amino acids. CDR1 is SGHTA and CDR2 is FQGNSA in the germline V gene. The V segment lost 6 bases and the J segment 2 bases; nucleotides outside the gene matches: 13. CDR3 nucleotide sequence: TGTGCCAGCAGGCAACAAACCGGGACAGGGGCGGCTGGGGCCAACGTCCTGACTTTC. This sequence encodes CASRQQTGTGAAGANVLTF.

This clonotype was seen many times. J is TRBJ1-6 and V is TRBV12-3 or TRBV12-4; D ambiguous. The ends were cut back, 3 bases at V and 5 bases at J, with 8 bases in the middle. The CDR3 totals 14 residues. CDR3 bases: TGTGCCAGCAGTTTTAAGAGAAATAATTCACCCCTCCACTTT. It codes for CASSFKRNNSPLHF.

This clonotype was observed a handful of times. The chain has TRBV5-1 and TRBJ1-2; no clear D gene. V shed 0 bases and J shed 4 bases, with 10 bases lying between them. The CDR3 has 14 residues. Germline V CDR1 and CDR2: SGHRS, YFSETQ. The CDR3 spells CASSLEQKGYGYTF. CDR3 DNA sequence: TGCGCCAGCAGCTTGGAGCAGAAAGGCTATGGCTACACCTTC.

The chain uses TRBV20-1 and TRBJ2-1, with TRBD2 matching over 7 bases. Germline CDR1 is DFQATT and CDR2 is SNEGSKA (reference sequence). J was trimmed by 5 bases and V by 2 bases; bases with no gene match: 0. This CDR3 has 12 amino acids. CDR3 in DNA: TGCAGTGCTAGACTAGCGGACAATGAGCAGTTCTTC. It encodes CSARLADNEQFF.

This clonotype was counted many times. This rearrangement joins TRBV4-3 to TRBJ1-1, with D hard to call. Trimming left V 2 bases short and J 4 bases short, with 20 bases between. The CDR3 spans 17 residues. Looked up from germline, CDR1 is LGHNA and CDR2 is YSLEER. The CDR3 sequence is CASSQNPGRFRVTEAFF. The DNA of the CDR3 is TGCGCCAGCAGCCAAAACCCCGGGAGGTTTCGCGTCACTGAAGCTTTCTTT.

This clonotype was seen ten or more times. This chain connects TRBV6-5 to TRBJ2-1, with 7 bases matching TRBD2. The CDR3 contains 14 residues. V was clipped by 4 bases and J by 5 bases; unmatched bases: 5. Germline-derived CDR1 and CDR2 are MNHEY and SVGAGI. The CDR3 DNA is TGTGCCAGCAGTTCGCGGACTAGGGACAATGAGCAGTTCTTC. This translates into CASSSRTRDNEQFF.

The table lists this clonotype with many counts. The chain has TRBV6-6 and TRBJ2-7, with D possibly matching TRBD2 (7 bases). V lost 2 bases and J lost 2, with 13 bases in between. This CDR3 spans 15 amino acids. Germline CDR1 is MNHNY and CDR2 is SVGAGI (reference sequence). As DNA, the CDR3 is TGTGCCAGCAGTTACAGGGGGGGCCATACCTACGAGCAGTACTTC. Protein product: CASSYRGGHTYEQYF.

Ten or more counts support this clonotype. The chain couples TRBV27 to TRBJ1-1, with D possibly being TRBD1 (5 bases). Germline CDR1 MNHEY, CDR2 SMNVEV (reference sequence). The V end was cut by 2 bases, the J end by 5 bases, with 9 bases between. The CDR3 has 13 amino acids. Here the CDR3 reads CASSLGRVTEAFF. CDR3 in DNA: TGTGCCAGCAGTTTAGGCAGGGTGACTGAAGCTTTCTTT.

This clonotype was recorded many times. The chain has TRBV27 and TRBJ2-7; 9 bases fit TRBD1. Trimming at V came to 5 bases and at J to 3 bases, leaving 14 bases not matched to a gene. This CDR3 spans 17 amino acids. Germline V gene sequence: CDR1 MNHEY, CDR2 SMNVEV (reference sequence). The CDR3 reads CASSPSSIGTGIYEQYF. CDR3 coding DNA: TGTGCCAGCAGTCCCAGTAGTATTGGGACAGGGATCTACGAGCAGTACTTC.

This clonotype was observed many times. V gene TRBV28 combines with J gene TRBJ1-3; 7 nucleotides agree with TRBD1. CDR1 is MDHEN and CDR2 is SYDVKM in the germline V gene. J was trimmed by 3 bases and V by 8 bases; bases with no gene match: 10. The CDR3 runs 15 residues. In DNA form, the CDR3 reads TGTGCCAGCGGTGGAGGGGGCTTTTTTGGAAACACCATATATTTT. Translation gives CASGGGGFFGNTIYF.

This clonotype was counted many times. The chain links TRBV5-6 to TRBJ1-5; weak D call: TRBD1 (6 bases). Trimming took 0 bases from V and 4 from J, leaving 17 bases between them. This CDR3 spans 17 amino acids. From germline, CDR1 is SGHDT and CDR2 YYEEEE. The CDR3 spells CASSLGAGVRRNQPQHF. In DNA form, the CDR3 reads TGTGCCAGCAGCTTGGGGGCAGGGGTGAGAAGGAATCAGCCCCAGCATTTT.

This clonotype was counted at least ten times. This rearrangement joins TRBV12-3 or TRBV12-4 to TRBJ2-1; TRBD2 is a possible D gene (6 bases). The CDR3 is made up of 12 amino acids. The V gene lost 3 bases and the J gene lost 6 bases, with 6 bases spanning the gap. CDR3 region: CASSFSGNEQFF. The CDR3 coding sequence is TGTGCCAGCAGTTTTAGCGGCAATGAGCAGTTCTTC.

This clonotype was found many times. This chain joins TRBV20-1 and TRBJ1-2, with D hard to call. CDR1 is DFQATT, CDR2 SNEGSKA, per germline (reference sequence). This CDR3 has 16 residues. Trimming pared 6 bases from V and 4 bases from J, leaving 24 bases between. The CDR3 DNA follows: TGCAGTGCCCGTAATCCCGAGGGAAAAAAATTCTATGGCTACACCTTC. The encoded protein is CSARNPEGKKFYGYTF.

This clonotype occurred many times. The CDR3 DNA sequence: TGTGCCAGCTCACCACCGGGGCGGACCGGGGAGCTGTTTTTT. Protein sequence: CASSPPGRTGELFF. The rearrangement uses TRBV18 and TRBJ2-2; a possible D gene is TRBD1 (5 bases). The germline V gene encodes CDR1 KGHSH and CDR2 LQKENI. This CDR3 is built from 14 residues. Trimming stripped 0 bases from V and 5 bases from J, with 7 bases between.